One sample yielded the 24 T cell receptor beta chains listed below, sequenced in a study of OX40 agonist ivuxolimab in advanced cancers. Sequenced by immunoSEQ multiplex PCR; TCRdb stores in-frame clones only, minus some. The sample holds around 80,000 clones, around 87% seen once. This material consisted of CD4+ or CD8+ T cells sorted from blood, taken in a trial of the OX40 agonist ivuxolimab. Source of these receptors: an adult with an advanced solid tumor such as melanoma, head and neck, liver or kidney cancer.

This clone was picked up one time. The V gene is TRBV11-1, the J gene TRBJ2-3; possibly TRBD2 for D (5 bases). V gave up 4 bases and J gave up 2 bases, with 19 bases separating them. Germline V CDR1 and CDR2: SGHAT, FQDESV (reference sequence). The CDR3 extends over 17 amino acids. The CDR3 DNA follows: TGTGCCAGCAGCTCCACGGTTGGACGGAGGAACACAGATACGCAGTATTTT. Its protein product is CASSSTVGRRNTDTQYF.

The chain employs TRBV12-5 and TRBJ1-2; possible D gene TRBD1, 6 bases. V lost 2 bases to trimming and J lost 5 bases, with 15 bases between them. The CDR3 totals 15 residues. Germline V CDR1 and CDR2: LGHNT, FRNRAP. Here the CDR3 DNA reads TGTGCTAGTGGTTTGTCTCGGGGGGCGTATTATGGCTACACCTTC. It yields the protein CASGLSRGAYYGYTF.

The chain couples TRBV7-2 to TRBJ2-2; D not resolved. Trimming stripped 1 base from V and 2 bases from J, with 5 bases between. The germline gives CDR1 SGHTA, CDR2 FQGNSA. The CDR3 totals 14 residues. CDR3 coding DNA: TGTGCCAGCAGCTTAGGACTCAACACCGGGGAGCTGTTTTTT. Amino acid sequence: CASSLGLNTGELFF.

This chain links TRBV7-2 with TRBJ2-1; 9 bases fit TRBD2. V was clipped by 5 bases and J by 5 bases; unmatched bases: 4. The CDR3 has 14 residues. CDR1 and CDR2 from the germline V gene are SGHTA and FQGNSA. CDR3 residues: CASSASGGNNEQFF. CDR3 coding DNA: TGTGCCAGCAGCGCGAGCGGGGGGAACAATGAGCAGTTCTTC.

This rearrangement joins TRBV28 to TRBJ2-1; D gene uncertain. The germline V gene encodes CDR1 MDHEN and CDR2 SYDVKM. The CDR3 sequence is 15 residues long. V dropped 5 bases and J dropped 3 bases, with 14 bases sitting between them. The DNA of the CDR3 is TGTGCCAGCAGTCCCCCCAACAATGGCTACAATGAGCAGTTCTTC. It translates to CASSPPNNGYNEQFF.

A single count supports this clone. DNA of the CDR3: TGCGCCAGCAGCCCGACAGTGGGGGCAACTAATGAAAAACTGTTTTTT. Protein: CASSPTVGATNEKLFF. The V call is TRBV5-1, the J call TRBJ1-4; possibly TRBD1 for D (5 bases). The CDR3 contains 16 residues. With 4 bases removed from V and 0 bases from J, the gap between germline ends came to 13 bases. Per germline, CDR1 SGHRS and CDR2 YFSETQ.

V gene TRBV27 combines with J gene TRBJ2-3, with 8 bases matching TRBD1. With V trimmed by 5 bases and J by 6 bases, 7 bases remained unmatched. CDR1 MNHEY and CDR2 SMNVEV come from the germline V gene (reference sequence). The CDR3 is made up of 14 amino acids. CDR3 bases: TGTGCCAGCAGTCCCGGACAGGGTTGGGATACGCAGTATTTT. Translation gives CASSPGQGWDTQYF.

The V call is TRBV28, the J call TRBJ2-7, with TRBD1 matching 10 bases. Looked up from germline, CDR1 is MDHEN and CDR2 is SYDVKM. This CDR3 is built from 12 residues. V shed 6 bases, J shed 6 bases, and the junction held 2 bases outside the gene matches. CDR3 in amino acids: CASRRTGGEQYV. DNA of the CDR3: TGTGCCAGCAGGCGGACAGGGGGCGAGCAGTACGTC.

The V gene is TRBV7-8, the J gene TRBJ1-5; D unresolved. V dropped 1 base and J dropped 0 bases, with 10 bases sitting between them. This CDR3 contains 16 residues. CDR1 SGHVS and CDR2 FQNEAQ come from the germline V gene. The CDR3 sequence: CASSLVPGYSNQPQHF. Written as DNA, the CDR3 is TGTGCCAGCAGCTTAGTCCCCGGCTATAGCAATCAGCCCCAGCATTTT.

The CDR3 loop reads CATRPPQGNLYGYTF. CDR3 in DNA: TGTGCCACCAGGCCGCCGCAGGGTAACCTCTATGGCTACACCTTC. The V gene is TRBV28, the J gene TRBJ1-2, with D tentatively TRBD1 (5 bases). Germline V gene sequence: CDR1 MDHEN, CDR2 SYDVKM. Trimming took off 10 bases at V and 4 bases at J, with 22 bases between the two ends. The CDR3 spans 15 residues.

The rearrangement links TRBV7-9 to TRBJ1-1, with D unclear. The CDR3 sequence is 16 residues long. The germline V and J ends were trimmed by 5 bases and 0 bases, with 16 bases remaining between them. The germline gives CDR1 SEHNR, CDR2 FQNEAQ (reference sequence). CDR3 protein: CASSAPAGTMNTEAFF. In nucleotides, the CDR3 is TGTGCCAGCAGCGCCCCGGCGGGAACAATGAACACTGAAGCTTTCTTT.

V and J are TRBV18 and TRBJ2-2, with a weak D call TRBD1 (7 bases). The V gene lost 3 bases and the J gene lost 2 bases, with 13 bases spanning the gap. In germline, CDR1 is KGHSH, CDR2 LQKENI. The CDR3 extends over 16 amino acids. CDR3 loop: CASSPQGGTNTGELFF. The CDR3 bases are TGTGCCAGCTCACCTCAGGGGGGCACTAACACCGGGGAGCTGTTTTTT.

The chain's CDR3 is CASSSRLADTGELFF. The CDR3 nucleotides read TGTGCCAGCAGCTCCCGACTAGCCGACACCGGGGAGCTGTTTTTT. V usage is TRBV14 and J usage is TRBJ2-2; 7 bases are shared with TRBD2. Germline V lookup: CDR1 SGHDN, CDR2 FVKESK. V shed 5 bases and J 3 bases; nucleotides not matched to a gene: 6. The CDR3 is 15 residues long.

The V call is TRBV7-9, the J call TRBJ2-2; possible D gene TRBD2, 6 bases. Trimming cost V 3 bases and J 0 bases, with 8 bases left between them. Per germline, CDR1 SEHNR and CDR2 FQNEAQ (reference sequence). The CDR3 runs 15 residues. The CDR3 is CASSFGSTNTGELFF. The CDR3 DNA reads as TGTGCCAGCAGCTTCGGGAGTACGAACACCGGGGAGCTGTTTTTT.

The V and J genes are TRBV19 and TRBJ1-2; tentatively, D is TRBD1 (5 bases). This CDR3 contains 12 residues. CDR1 is LNHDA, CDR2 SQIVND, per germline (reference sequence). V lost 6 bases and J 3 bases, leaving 8 bases between the germline ends. CDR3 in DNA: TGTGCCAGTAGACAGGACGACTATGGCTACACCTTC. It encodes CASRQDDYGYTF.

The J gene is TRBJ2-3, the V gene TRBV14; 10 bases map to TRBD2. The CDR3 has 15 amino acids. Germline V gene data show CDR1 as SGHDN and CDR2 as FVKESK. V lost 1 base to trimming and J lost 12 bases; unmatched junction nucleotides: 10. For the CDR3, the DNA is TGTGCCAGCAGCCAAGTTCTAGCGGGGGCCCCTCATCAGTATTTT. Protein: CASSQVLAGAPHQYF.

The chain employs TRBV6-1 and TRBJ2-5, with 9 bases fitting TRBD1. The CDR3 covers 14 residues. Germline loops: CDR1 MNHNS, CDR2 SASEGT. The ends lost 5 bases at V and 3 bases at J; junction bases unmatched: 4. The CDR3 coding sequence is TGTGCCAGCAGTAAAAGGACAGGGGAAGAGACCCAGTACTTC. Translation: CASSKRTGEETQYF.

The chain uses TRBV28 and TRBJ2-7, with D possibly being TRBD1 or TRBD2 (5 bases each). Germline CDR1 is MDHEN and CDR2 is SYDVKM. V was trimmed by 3 bases and J by 4 bases, leaving 16 bases between them. The CDR3 loop spans 15 amino acids. The CDR3 coding sequence is TGTGCCAGCAGTTTTAAGCGATGGGGACCTTACGAGCAGTACGTC. The encoded protein is CASSFKRWGPYEQYV.

J is TRBJ2-5 and V is TRBV27, with a possible D match to TRBD1 (8 bases). Germline loops: CDR1 MNHEY, CDR2 SMNVEV (reference sequence). The CDR3 has 19 residues. Deletions cut 0 bases from V and 5 bases from J, with 25 bases between. This CDR3 reads CASSLSWGYRGGAAETQYF. DNA for the CDR3: TGTGCCAGCAGTTTATCGTGGGGTTACAGGGGGGGCGCCGCGGAGACCCAGTACTTC.

This clone was seen a few times. The chain joins TRBV7-2 to TRBJ1-2; D is unclear. The CDR3 totals 12 residues. Trimming shortened V by 4 bases and J by 8 bases, and 11 bases separated the two germline ends. Per germline, CDR1 SGHTA and CDR2 FQGNSA. The chain's CDR3 is CASSSSGSGYTF. DNA of the CDR3: TGTGCCAGCAGCTCCTCGGGGAGCGGCTACACCTTC.

This chain links TRBV7-9 with TRBJ1-6; perhaps TRBD1 as D (5 bases). The ends were cut back, 8 bases at V and 9 bases at J, with 17 bases in the middle. The CDR3 totals 14 residues. Germline-derived CDR1 and CDR2 are SEHNR and FQNEAQ (reference sequence). This CDR3 is CASSVSGDRSPLHF. In nucleotides, the CDR3 is TGTGCCAGCTCGGTTTCGGGGGATCGTTCACCCCTCCACTTT.

The V gene is TRBV19, the J gene TRBJ2-7; the match to TRBD1 covers 7 bases. The CDR3 extends over 16 amino acids. The germline gives CDR1 LNHDA, CDR2 SQIVND (reference sequence). V lost 4 bases to trimming and J lost 6 bases; unmatched junction nucleotides: 15. This CDR3 reads CASSRTGVLSRSEQYF. The CDR3 bases are TGTGCCAGTAGTAGAACAGGGGTCCTCTCGCGTTCCGAGCAGTACTTC.

J is TRBJ2-5 and V is TRBV30, with 7 bases aligning to TRBD1. The DNA end favors TRBJ2-7, so the J call may be wrong. CDR1 is GTSNPN, CDR2 SVGIG, per germline (reference sequence). The CDR3 has 14 amino acids. The CDR3 DNA is TGTGCCTGGAGCTTAACCCCGGGACAGAACGAGCAGTACTTC. Its translation: CAWSLTPGQNEQYF.

This clone was recorded only once. This sequence joins TRBV2 and TRBJ2-3; 8 bases align to TRBD2. J gave up 3 bases and V 7 bases, and 12 bases lay outside the gene matches. CDR3 length: 16 amino acids. Germline V gene lookup returns CDR1 SNHLY and CDR2 FYNNEI. CDR3 nucleotides: TGTGCCAGCACTCAGACTAGCGCGCCCTCGACAGATACGCAGTATTTT. Translated, it gives CASTQTSAPSTDTQYF. Filled out from reference TRBV2 and TRBJ2-3, the complete variable domain reads EPEVTQTPSHQVTQMGQEVILRCVPISNHLYFYWYRQILGQKVEFLVSFYNNEISEKSEIFDDQFSVERPDGSNFTLKIRSTKLEDSAMYFCASTQTSAPSTDTQYFGPGTRLTVL.